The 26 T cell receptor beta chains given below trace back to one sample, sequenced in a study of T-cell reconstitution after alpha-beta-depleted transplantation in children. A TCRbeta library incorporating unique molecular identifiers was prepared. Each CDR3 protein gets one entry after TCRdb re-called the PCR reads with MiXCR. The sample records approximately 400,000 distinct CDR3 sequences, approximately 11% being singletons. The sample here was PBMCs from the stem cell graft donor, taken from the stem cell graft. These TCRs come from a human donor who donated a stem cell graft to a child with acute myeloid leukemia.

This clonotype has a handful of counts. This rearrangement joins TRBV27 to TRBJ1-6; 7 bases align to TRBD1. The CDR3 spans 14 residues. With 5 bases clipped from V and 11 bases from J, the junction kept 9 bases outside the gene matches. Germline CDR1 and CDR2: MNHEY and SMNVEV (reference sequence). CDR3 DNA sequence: TGTGCCAGCAGTGGGACGACAGGGCGGGCACCCCTCCACTTT. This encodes CASSGTTGRAPLHF.

The CDR3 DNA reads TGTGCCAGCAGCAAGAGCGGGAGGGCCTTAGAGACCCAGTACTTC. This encodes CASSKSGRALETQYF. The rearrangement links TRBV7-2 to TRBJ2-5; TRBD2 matches 10 bases. The CDR3 spans 15 residues. Germline V gene lookup returns CDR1 SGHTA and CDR2 FQGNSA. V was clipped by 5 bases and J by 4 bases; unmatched bases: 7.

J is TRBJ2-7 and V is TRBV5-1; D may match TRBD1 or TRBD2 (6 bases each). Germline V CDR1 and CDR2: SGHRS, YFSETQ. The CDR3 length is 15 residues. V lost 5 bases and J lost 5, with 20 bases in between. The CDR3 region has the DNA TGCGCCAGCAGGTATAGAGCCCGGGGGCTGGACGAGCAGTACTTC. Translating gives CASRYRARGLDEQYF.

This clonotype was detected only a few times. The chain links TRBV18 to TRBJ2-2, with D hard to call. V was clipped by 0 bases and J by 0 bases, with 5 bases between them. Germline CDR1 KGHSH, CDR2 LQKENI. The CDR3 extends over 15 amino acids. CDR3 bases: TGTGCCAGCTCACCACCGAAGTCGAACACCGGGGAGCTGTTTTTT. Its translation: CASSPPKSNTGELFF.

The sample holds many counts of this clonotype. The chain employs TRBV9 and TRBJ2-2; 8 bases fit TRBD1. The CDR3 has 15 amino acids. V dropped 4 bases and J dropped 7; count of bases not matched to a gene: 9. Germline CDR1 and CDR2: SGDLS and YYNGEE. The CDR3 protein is CASSLGQGLVGELFF. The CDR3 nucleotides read TGTGCCAGCAGCCTCGGACAGGGACTCGTCGGGGAGCTGTTTTTT.

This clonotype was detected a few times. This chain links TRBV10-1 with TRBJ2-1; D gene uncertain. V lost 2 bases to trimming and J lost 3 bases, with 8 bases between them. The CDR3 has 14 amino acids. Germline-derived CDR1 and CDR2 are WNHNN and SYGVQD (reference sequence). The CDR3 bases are TGCGCCAGCAGTGAGCGGGCGGTCTACAATGAGCAGTTCTTC. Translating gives CASSERAVYNEQFF.

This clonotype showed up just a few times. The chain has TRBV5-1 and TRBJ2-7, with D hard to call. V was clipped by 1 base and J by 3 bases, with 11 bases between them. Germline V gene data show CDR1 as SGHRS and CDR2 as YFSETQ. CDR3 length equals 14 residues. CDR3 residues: CASSLNSELYEQYV. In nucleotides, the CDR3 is TGCGCCAGCAGCTTGAACTCAGAGCTCTACGAGCAGTACGTC.

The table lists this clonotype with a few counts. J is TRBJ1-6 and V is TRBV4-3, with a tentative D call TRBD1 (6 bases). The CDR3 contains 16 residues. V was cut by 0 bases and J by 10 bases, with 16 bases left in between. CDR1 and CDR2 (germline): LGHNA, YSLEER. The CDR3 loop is CASSQDLGAVASPLHF. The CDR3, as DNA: TGCGCCAGCAGCCAAGATTTGGGGGCTGTAGCGTCACCCCTCCACTTT.

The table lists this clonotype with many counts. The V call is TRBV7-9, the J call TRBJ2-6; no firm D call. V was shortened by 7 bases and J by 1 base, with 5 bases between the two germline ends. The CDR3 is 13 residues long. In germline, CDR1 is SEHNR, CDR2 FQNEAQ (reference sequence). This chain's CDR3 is CASTRSGANVLTF. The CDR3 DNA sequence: TGTGCCAGCACCCGATCTGGGGCCAACGTCCTGACTTTC.

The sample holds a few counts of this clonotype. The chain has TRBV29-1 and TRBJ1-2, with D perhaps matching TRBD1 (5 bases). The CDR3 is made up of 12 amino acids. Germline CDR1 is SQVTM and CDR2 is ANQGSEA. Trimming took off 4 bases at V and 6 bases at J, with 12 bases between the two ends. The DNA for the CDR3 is TGCAGCGTTGTCGGCCAGGGAGATGGCTACACCTTC. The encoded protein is CSVVGQGDGYTF.

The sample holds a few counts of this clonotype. The CDR3 DNA follows: TGTGCCAGCAGTTTGTCAGTTCCGGAGACCCAGTACTTC. Translation gives CASSLSVPETQYF. The chain carries TRBV12-3 or TRBV12-4 and TRBJ2-5; D not certain. Trimming took off 3 bases at V and 5 bases at J, with 10 bases between the two ends. There are 13 residues in the CDR3.

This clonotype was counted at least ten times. CDR3: CASSLSGSGTEAFF. In nucleotides, the CDR3 is TGTGCCAGCAGTTTATCAGGAAGTGGCACTGAAGCTTTCTTT. The chain recombines TRBV12-3 or TRBV12-4 with TRBJ1-1; unclear D gene. Between the trimmed V and J ends, which lost 2 bases and 4 bases, there was a span of 11 bases. The CDR3 extends over 14 amino acids.

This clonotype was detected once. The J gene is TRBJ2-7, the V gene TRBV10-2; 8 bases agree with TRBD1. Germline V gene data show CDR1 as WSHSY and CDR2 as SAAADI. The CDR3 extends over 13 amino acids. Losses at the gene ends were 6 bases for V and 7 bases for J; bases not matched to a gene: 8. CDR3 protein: CASSDRGVWEQYF. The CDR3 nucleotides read TGCGCCAGCAGCGACAGGGGCGTATGGGAGCAGTACTTC.

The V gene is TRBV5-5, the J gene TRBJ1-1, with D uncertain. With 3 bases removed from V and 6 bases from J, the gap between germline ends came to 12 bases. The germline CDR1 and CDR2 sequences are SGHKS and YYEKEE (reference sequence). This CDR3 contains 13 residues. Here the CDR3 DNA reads TGTGCCAGCAGCTCAGAAGGACGGGCTGAAGCTTTCTTT. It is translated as CASSSEGRAEAFF.

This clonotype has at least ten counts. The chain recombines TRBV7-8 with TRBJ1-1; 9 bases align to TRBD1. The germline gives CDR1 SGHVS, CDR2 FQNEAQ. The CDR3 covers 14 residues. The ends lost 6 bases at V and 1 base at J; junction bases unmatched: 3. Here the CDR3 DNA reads TGTGCCAGCAGTCGGACAGGGGAGAACACTGAAGCTTTCTTT. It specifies CASSRTGENTEAFF.

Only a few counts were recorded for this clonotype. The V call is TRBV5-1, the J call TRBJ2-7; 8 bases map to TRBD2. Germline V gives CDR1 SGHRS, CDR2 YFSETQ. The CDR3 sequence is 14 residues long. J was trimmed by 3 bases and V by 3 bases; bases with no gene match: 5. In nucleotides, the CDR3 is TGCGCCAGCAGCTCGGGACTAGAAAACTACGAGCAGTACTTC. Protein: CASSSGLENYEQYF.

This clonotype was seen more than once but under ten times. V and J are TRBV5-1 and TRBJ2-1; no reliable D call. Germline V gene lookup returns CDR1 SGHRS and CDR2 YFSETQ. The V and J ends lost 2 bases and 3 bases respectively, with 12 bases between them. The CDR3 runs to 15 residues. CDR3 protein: CASSFAAQLYNEQFF. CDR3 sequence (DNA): TGCGCCAGCAGCTTTGCCGCTCAGCTCTACAATGAGCAGTTCTTC.

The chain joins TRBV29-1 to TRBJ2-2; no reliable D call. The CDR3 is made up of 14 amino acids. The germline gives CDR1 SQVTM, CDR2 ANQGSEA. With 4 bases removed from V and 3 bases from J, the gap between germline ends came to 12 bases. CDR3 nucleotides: TGCAGCGTTGGTCCCAGGTTGGACACCGGGGAGCTGTTTTTT. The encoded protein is CSVGPRLDTGELFF.

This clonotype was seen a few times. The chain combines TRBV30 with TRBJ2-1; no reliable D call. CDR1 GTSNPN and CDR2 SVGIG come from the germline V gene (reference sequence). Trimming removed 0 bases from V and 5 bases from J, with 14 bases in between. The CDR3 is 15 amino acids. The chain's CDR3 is CAWSVPRHRDNEQFF. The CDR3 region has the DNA TGTGCCTGGAGTGTACCCAGGCACCGGGACAATGAGCAGTTCTTC.

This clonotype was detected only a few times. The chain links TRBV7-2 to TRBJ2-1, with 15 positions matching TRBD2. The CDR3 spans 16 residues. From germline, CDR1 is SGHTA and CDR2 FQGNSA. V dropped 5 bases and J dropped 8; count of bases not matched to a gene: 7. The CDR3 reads CASSTEGLAGGYEQFF. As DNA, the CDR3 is TGTGCCAGCAGCACAGAGGGACTAGCGGGAGGATATGAGCAGTTCTTC.

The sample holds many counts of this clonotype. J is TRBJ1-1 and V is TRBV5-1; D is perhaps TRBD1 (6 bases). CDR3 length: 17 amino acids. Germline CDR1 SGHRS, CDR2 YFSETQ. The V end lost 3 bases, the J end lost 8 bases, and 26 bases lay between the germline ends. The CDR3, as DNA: TGCGCCAGCAGCTGGGGAACGACTGGACAGCTCGTTAGGGAAGCTTTCTTT. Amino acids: CASSWGTTGQLVREAFF.

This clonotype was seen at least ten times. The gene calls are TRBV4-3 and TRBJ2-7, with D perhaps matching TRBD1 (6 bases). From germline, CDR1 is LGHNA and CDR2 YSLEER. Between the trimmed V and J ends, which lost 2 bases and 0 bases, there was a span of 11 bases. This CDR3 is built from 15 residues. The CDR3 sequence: CASSQIGTTSYEQYF. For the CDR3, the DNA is TGCGCCAGCAGCCAAATTGGGACAACCTCCTACGAGCAGTACTTC.

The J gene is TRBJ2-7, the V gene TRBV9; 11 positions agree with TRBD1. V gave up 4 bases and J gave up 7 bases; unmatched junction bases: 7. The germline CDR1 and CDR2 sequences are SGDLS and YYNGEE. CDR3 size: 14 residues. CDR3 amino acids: CASSPGQGAQEQYF. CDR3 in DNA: TGTGCCAGCAGCCCAGGACAGGGGGCTCAAGAGCAGTACTTC.

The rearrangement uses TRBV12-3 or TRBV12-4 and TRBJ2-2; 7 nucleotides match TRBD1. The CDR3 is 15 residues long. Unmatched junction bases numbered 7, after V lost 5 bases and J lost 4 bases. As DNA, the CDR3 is TGTGCCAGCAGTCCTACAGGGGCCGCCACCGGGGAGCTGTTTTTT. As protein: CASSPTGAATGELFF.

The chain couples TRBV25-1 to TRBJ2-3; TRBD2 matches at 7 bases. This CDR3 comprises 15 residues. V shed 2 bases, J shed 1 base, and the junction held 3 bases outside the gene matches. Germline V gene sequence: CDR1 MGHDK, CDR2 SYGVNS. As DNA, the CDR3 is TGTGCCAGCAGTGAAGGGAGGGCCGGCACAGATACGCAGTATTTT. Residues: CASSEGRAGTDTQYF.

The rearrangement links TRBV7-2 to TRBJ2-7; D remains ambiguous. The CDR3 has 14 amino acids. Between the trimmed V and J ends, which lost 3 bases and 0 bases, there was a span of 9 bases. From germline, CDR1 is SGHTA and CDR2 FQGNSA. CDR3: CASSLQSRSYEQYV. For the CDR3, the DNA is TGTGCCAGCAGCTTGCAGTCACGCTCCTACGAGCAGTACGTC.